These T cell receptor beta chains were read from a single sample in a study of cytomegalovirus exposure and HLA in healthy donors. TCRdb's table, derived via immunoSEQ multiplex PCR, lists solely in-frame clones and lacks some. The sample yields some 200,000 clones, less than 80% seen once. The sample taken for sequencing was PBMCs. These receptors were collected from a man aged 35-49 years in good health and CMV-seronegative. CDR3s include the opening cysteine and the closing phenylalanine or tryptophan. The D gene is left open where the match is weak. Some rows have no size entry. The others give once, few or many, or a class for an expanded clone.

V	size	D	J	CDR3	DNA
TRBV2	few	-	TRBJ1-5	CASSGESNQPQHF	TGTGCCAGCAGCGGTGAGAGCAATCAGCCCCAGCATTTT
TRBV7-8	-	-	TRBJ1-2	CASSLERGPYGYTF	TGTGCCAGCAGCTTAGAGCGGGGACCTTATGGCTACACCTTC
TRBV7-7	-	TRBD2	TRBJ2-7	CASSAGWGSGSYEQYF	TGTGCTAGCAGCGCCGGTTGGGGTAGCGGGTCCTACGAGCAGTACTTC
TRBV2	-	-	TRBJ1-4	CASSAPEPGEKLFF	TGTGCCAGCAGTGCCCCAGAACCGGGTGAAAAACTGTTTTTT
TRBV14	few	TRBD2	TRBJ2-6	CASSQLSGGKSGANVLTF	TGTGCCAGCAGCCAGCTTAGCGGGGGGAAATCTGGGGCCAACGTCCTGACTTTC
TRBV7-2	-	TRBD1	TRBJ1-6	CASSLGGGGPSSPLHF	TGTGCCAGCAGCTTAGGAGGGGGCGGCCCTTCTTCACCCCTCCACTTT
TRBV7-3	-	-	TRBJ2-7	CASSSAIAVFSYEQYF	TGTGCCAGCAGCTCAGCCATAGCGGTCTTCTCCTACGAGCAGTACTTC
TRBV1	-	-	TRBJ2-3	CTIGTSGAPFGTDTQYF	TGCACCATCGGGACTAGCGGGGCCCCATTCGGGACAGATACGCAGTATTTT
TRBV30	few	-	TRBJ1-1	CAWNRDMNTEAFF	TGTGCCTGGAACAGGGACATGAACACTGAAGCTTTCTTT
TRBV7-9	-	TRBD1	TRBJ1-5	CASSSTGMAGQPQHF	TGTGCCAGCAGCTCGACAGGGATGGCAGGGCAGCCCCAGCATTTT
TRBV20-1	-	-	TRBJ2-1	CSASGGGEQFF	TGCAGTGCTAGTGGTGGAGGGGAGCAGTTCTTC
TRBV4-1	-	-	TRBJ1-6	CASSQGRWNSYNSPLHF	TGCGCCAGCAGCCAAGGGAGGTGGAACTCCTATAATTCACCCCTCCACTTT
TRBV28	few	-	TRBJ2-7	CASSRGEGHEQYF	TGTGCCAGCAGCCGCGGGGAAGGCCACGAGCAGTACTTC
TRBV5-1	-	TRBD1	TRBJ2-5	CASSTRGSETQYF	TGCGCCAGCAGCACCAGGGGGTCGGAGACCCAGTACTTC
TRBV7-9	-	-	TRBJ2-3	CASSDSLRDLAGDTQYF	TGTGCCAGCAGCGATTCCCTCCGGGACTTGGCAGGGGATACGCAGTATTTT
TRBV14	once	TRBD1	TRBJ1-1	CASSQYRGNTEAFF	TGTGCCAGCAGCCAATACAGGGGGAACACTGAAGCTTTCTTT
TRBV7-9	-	-	TRBJ2-7	CASSFSIGSSYEQYF	TGTGCCAGCAGCTTTTCTATCGGGAGCTCCTACGAGCAGTACTTC
TRBV7-9	-	TRBD1	TRBJ1-1	CASRWDRDTEAFF	TGTGCCAGCAGATGGGACAGGGACACTGAAGCTTTCTTT
TRBV7-2	-	-	TRBJ2-5	CASSLGHPQETQYF	TGTGCCAGCAGCTTAGGACACCCCCAAGAGACCCAGTACTTC
TRBV19	-	-	TRBJ2-3	CASTSGQGTDTQYF	TGTGCCAGTACCTCAGGACAAGGCACAGATACGCAGTATTTT
TRBV11-2	-	-	TRBJ2-1	CASSLDSSNPGNNEQFF	TGTGCCAGCAGCTTAGATTCTTCGAACCCCGGGAACAATGAGCAGTTCTTC
TRBV5-1	-	TRBD1	TRBJ2-7	CASSFGQDYEQYF	TGCGCCAGCAGCTTCGGACAGGACTACGAGCAGTACTTC
TRBV5-6	-	-	TRBJ2-7	CASSLAGGAYEQYF	TGTGCCAGCAGCTTGGCCGGTGGAGCCTACGAGCAGTACTTC
TRBV6-6	-	-	TRBJ1-3	CASSYPRGSGNTIYF	TGTGCCAGCAGTTACCCTCGAGGGTCTGGAAACACCATATATTTT
TRBV5-4	few	TRBD1	TRBJ2-7	CASSLGTVYEQYF	TGTGCCAGCAGCCTGGGGACAGTCTACGAGCAGTACTTC
TRBV19	-	-	TRBJ1-2	CASSQQQGAYGYTF	TGTGCCAGTAGTCAACAACAGGGCGCCTATGGCTACACCTTC
TRBV7-9	-	-	TRBJ1-6	CASSLAGSGLALDSPLHF	TGTGCCAGCAGCTTAGCGGGGTCAGGGCTTGCCTTAGATTCACCCCTCCACTTT
TRBV30	few	-	TRBJ2-7	CAWSGGELYEQYF	TGTGCCTGGAGTGGCGGGGAACTCTACGAGCAGTACTTC
TRBV5-1	-	TRBD1	TRBJ1-3	CASSLKPETGGNTIYF	TGCGCCAGCAGCTTGAAGCCGGAGACAGGGGGAAACACCATATATTTT
TRBV18	-	TRBD1	TRBJ1-1	CASSPGQVLMNTEAFF	TGTGCCAGCTCGCCGGGACAGGTTCTGATGAACACTGAAGCTTTCTTT
TRBV5-1	-	-	TRBJ2-7	CASSLTFSSYEQYF	TGCGCCAGCAGCTTGACGTTTAGCTCCTACGAGCAGTACTTC
TRBV5-1	-	-	TRBJ1-3	CASSVSGTATGNTIYF	TGCGCCAGCAGCGTTAGCGGGACGGCGACTGGAAACACCATATATTTT
TRBV7-8	-	TRBD2	TRBJ2-4	CASSLDKTSGSKNIQYF	TGTGCCAGCAGCTTAGACAAGACTAGCGGGAGTAAAAACATTCAGTACTTC
TRBV27	-	-	TRBJ1-1	CASSFQTNPLRAFF	TGTGCCAGCAGTTTCCAAACTAATCCGCTGCGAGCTTTCTTT
TRBV5-4	-	TRBD2	TRBJ2-2	CASSFGLAGGNTGELFF	TGTGCCAGCAGCTTTGGACTAGCGGGGGGGAACACCGGGGAGCTGTTTTTT
TRBV12-5	-	-	TRBJ2-1	CASGLDPRDNEQFF	TGTGCTAGTGGTCTGGACCCACGGGACAATGAGCAGTTCTTC
TRBV30	few	TRBD2	TRBJ2-2	CAWRLAVGTGELFF	TGTGCCTGGAGGCTAGCGGTGGGAACCGGGGAGCTGTTTTTT
TRBV18	few	-	TRBJ1-4	CASSPVLTGANEKLFF	TGTGCCAGCTCACCAGTTTTGACCGGGGCTAATGAAAAACTGTTTTTT
TRBV5-1	-	-	TRBJ2-2	CASSQIQTGELFF	TGCGCCAGCAGCCAGATCCAAACCGGGGAGCTGTTTTTT
TRBV5-7	-	-	TRBJ1-1	CASSFRPRGAFF	TGTGCCAGCAGCTTTCGACCCCGGGGTGCTTTCTTT
TRBV7-2	-	TRBD1	TRBJ2-7	CASSLGQGAYEQYF	TGTGCCAGCAGCTTAGGACAGGGGGCCTACGAGCAGTACTTC